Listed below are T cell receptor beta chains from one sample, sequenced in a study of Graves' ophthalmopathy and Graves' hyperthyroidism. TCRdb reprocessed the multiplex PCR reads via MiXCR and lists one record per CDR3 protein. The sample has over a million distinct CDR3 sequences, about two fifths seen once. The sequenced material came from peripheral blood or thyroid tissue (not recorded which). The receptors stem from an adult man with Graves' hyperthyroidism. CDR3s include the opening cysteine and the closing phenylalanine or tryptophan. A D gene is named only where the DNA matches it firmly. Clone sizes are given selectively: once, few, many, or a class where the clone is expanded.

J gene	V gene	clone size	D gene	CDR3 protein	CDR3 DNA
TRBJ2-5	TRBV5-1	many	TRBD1	CASAKGTGRETQYF	TGCGCCAGCGCGAAAGGGACAGGGAGAGAGACCCAGTACTTC
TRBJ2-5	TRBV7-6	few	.	CASSLGEGNQPQYF	TGTGCCAGCAGCCTCGGAGAGGGCAATCAGCCCCAGTACTTC
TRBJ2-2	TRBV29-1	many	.	CSVVAYRGELFF	TGCAGCGTTGTAGCCTATCGAGGGGAGCTGTTTTTT
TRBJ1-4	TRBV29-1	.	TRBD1	CSAQTPAGGASNEKLFF	TGCAGTGCCCAAACCCCCGCAGGGGGCGCATCTAATGAAAAACTGTTTTTT
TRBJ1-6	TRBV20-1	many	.	CSAEPGPNNSPLHF	TGCAGTGCCGAACCGGGACCCAATAATTCACCCCTCCACTTT
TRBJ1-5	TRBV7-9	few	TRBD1	CASSSGNRGPHF	TGTGCCAGCAGCTCGGGGAACAGGGGTCCGCATTTT
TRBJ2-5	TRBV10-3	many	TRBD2	CAIGETSGQETQYF	TGTGCCATCGGGGAGACTAGCGGACAAGAGACCCAGTACTTC
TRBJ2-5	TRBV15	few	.	CATSRDRGFGKTQYF	TGTGCCACCAGCAGAGATCGGGGGTTCGGGAAGACCCAGTACTTC
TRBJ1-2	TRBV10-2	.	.	CASSEPDSAYGYTF	TGCGCCAGCAGTGAGCCGGACTCTGCCTATGGCTACACCTTC
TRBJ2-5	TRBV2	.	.	CASSKPPQETQYF	TGTGCCAGCAGCAAACCCCCCCAAGAGACCCAGTACTTC
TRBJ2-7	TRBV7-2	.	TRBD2	CAGSFGGGPSYEQYF	TGTGCCGGCAGCTTCGGCGGGGGGCCGTCCTACGAGCAGTACTTC
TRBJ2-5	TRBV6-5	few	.	CASTRSHGLEYF	TGTGCCAGCACCCGATCGCACGGGCTAGAGTACTTC
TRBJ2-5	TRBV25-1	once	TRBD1	CASSLRDRDGSRETQYF	TGTGCCAGCAGTCTCCGGGACAGGGATGGATCCAGGGAGACCCAGTACTTC
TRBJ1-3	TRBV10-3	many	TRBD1	CAISDRGQDYTPGNTIYF	TGTGCCATCAGTGATCGGGGACAGGACTATACCCCTGGAAACACCATATATTTT
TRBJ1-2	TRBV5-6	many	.	CASQPTEGYGYTF	TGTGCCAGCCAACCGACGGAAGGCTATGGCTACACCTTC
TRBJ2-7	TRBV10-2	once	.	CASSYAGSSCEQYF	TGTGCCAGCAGTTACGCGGGTAGTTCCTGCGAGCAGTACTTC
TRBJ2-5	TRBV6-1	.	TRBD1	CASTTGAHFQETQYF	TGTGCCAGCACGACAGGGGCGCATTTCCAAGAGACCCAGTACTTC
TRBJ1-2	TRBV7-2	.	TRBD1	CASSYWTGGDYGYTF	TGTGCCAGCAGCTACTGGACAGGGGGCGACTATGGCTACACCTTC
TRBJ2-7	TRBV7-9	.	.	CASSLRGRVAAPYEQYF	TGTGCCAGCAGTTTAAGGGGCCGGGTAGCGGCACCCTACGAGCAGTACTTC
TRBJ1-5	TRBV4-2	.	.	CASSQEQGMNQPQHF	TGTGCCAGCAGCCAAGAGCAGGGTATGAATCAGCCCCAGCATTTT
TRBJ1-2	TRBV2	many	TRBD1	CARGTGSGGGYTF	TGTGCCAGAGGGACAGGCTCGGGAGGTGGCTACACCTTC
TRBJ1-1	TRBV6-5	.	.	CASSRTLGGMNTEAFF	TGTGCCAGCAGTCGCACTCTGGGGGGCATGAACACTGAAGCTTTCTTT
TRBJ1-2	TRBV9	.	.	CASSVAGASYGYTF	TGTGCCAGCAGCGTAGCAGGGGCAAGCTATGGCTACACCTTC
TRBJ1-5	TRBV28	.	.	CASDSRGDQPQHF	TGTGCCAGCGATAGCAGGGGCGATCAGCCCCAGCATTTT
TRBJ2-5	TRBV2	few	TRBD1	CASCSEQGDQPQYF	TGTGCCAGCTGCTCCGAACAGGGGGATCAGCCCCAGTACTTC
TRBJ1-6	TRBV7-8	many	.	CASSLGVGVGVSPLHF	TGTGCCAGCAGCTTAGGCGTCGGGGTGGGAGTCTCACCCCTCCACTTT
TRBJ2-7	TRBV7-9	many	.	CASSLSQARHEQYF	TGTGCCAGCAGCTTATCCCAGGCTCGGCACGAGCAGTACTTC
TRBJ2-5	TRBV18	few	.	CASSPQQESETQYF	TGTGCCAGCTCACCACAACAGGAGTCGGAGACCCAGTACTTC
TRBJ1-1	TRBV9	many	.	CASSVGSNTEAFF	TGTGCCAGCAGCGTAGGTAGTAACACTGAAGCTTTCTTT
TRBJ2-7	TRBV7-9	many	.	CASSLAQGGTYEQYF	TGTGCCAGCAGCTTAGCCCAGGGTGGAACCTACGAGCAGTACTTC